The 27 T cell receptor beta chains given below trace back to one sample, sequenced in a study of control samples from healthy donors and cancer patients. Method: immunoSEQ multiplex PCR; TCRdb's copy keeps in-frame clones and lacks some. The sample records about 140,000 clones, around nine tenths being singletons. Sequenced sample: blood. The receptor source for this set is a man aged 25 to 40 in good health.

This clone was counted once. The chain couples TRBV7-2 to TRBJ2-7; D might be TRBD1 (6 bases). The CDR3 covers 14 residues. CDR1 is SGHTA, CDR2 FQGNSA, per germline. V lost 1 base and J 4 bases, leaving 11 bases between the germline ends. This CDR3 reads CASSLDGGWYEQYF. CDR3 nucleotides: TGTGCCAGCAGCTTAGATGGGGGCTGGTACGAGCAGTACTTC. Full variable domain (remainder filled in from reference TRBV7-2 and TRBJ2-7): GAGVSQSPSNKVTEKGKDVELRCDPISGHTALYWYRQSLGQGLEFLIYFQGNSAPDKSGLPSDRFSAERTGGSVSTLTIQRTQQEDSAVYLCASSLDGGWYEQYFGPGTRLTVT.

CDR3 sequence reads: CASSRGTAGGPGSSYNEQFF. The CDR3 DNA follows: TGTGCCAGCAGCCGGGGTACAGCGGGAGGGCCGGGGAGCTCCTACAATGAGCAGTTCTTC. The chain uses TRBV4-2 and TRBJ2-1; TRBD2 aligns across 10 bases. CDR3 length: 20 amino acids. Germline CDR1 is LGHNA and CDR2 is YNFKEQ. J lost 0 bases, V lost 4 bases, and 15 bases had no gene match.

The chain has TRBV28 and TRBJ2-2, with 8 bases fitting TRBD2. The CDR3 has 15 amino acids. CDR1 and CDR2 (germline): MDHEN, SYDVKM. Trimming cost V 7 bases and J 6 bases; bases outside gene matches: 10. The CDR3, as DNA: TGTGCCAGCACCTCTATTCCGCGGGAGGCCGGGGAGCTGTTTTTT. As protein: CASTSIPREAGELFF.

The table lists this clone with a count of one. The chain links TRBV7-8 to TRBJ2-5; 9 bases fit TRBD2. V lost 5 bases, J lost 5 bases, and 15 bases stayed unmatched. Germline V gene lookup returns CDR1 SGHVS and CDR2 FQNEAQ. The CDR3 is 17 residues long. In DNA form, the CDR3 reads TGTGCCAGCAGCAAAGGGCGTGCGGGAGGGCCTCGCGAGACCCAGTACTTC. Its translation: CASSKGRAGGPRETQYF.

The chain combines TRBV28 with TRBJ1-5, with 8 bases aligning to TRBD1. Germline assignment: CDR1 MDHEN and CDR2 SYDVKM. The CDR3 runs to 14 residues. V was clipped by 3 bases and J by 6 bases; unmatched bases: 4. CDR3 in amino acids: CASSLRDRRQPQHF. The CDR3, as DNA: TGTGCCAGCAGTTTGAGGGACAGGCGTCAGCCCCAGCATTTT.

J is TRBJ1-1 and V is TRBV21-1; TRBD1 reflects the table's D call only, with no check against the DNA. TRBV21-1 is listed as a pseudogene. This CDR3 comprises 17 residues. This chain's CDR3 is CASSKPTPGQSNTEAFF. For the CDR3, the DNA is TGTGCCAGCAGCAAACCAACCCCGGGACAGTCGAACACTGAAGCTTTCTTT.

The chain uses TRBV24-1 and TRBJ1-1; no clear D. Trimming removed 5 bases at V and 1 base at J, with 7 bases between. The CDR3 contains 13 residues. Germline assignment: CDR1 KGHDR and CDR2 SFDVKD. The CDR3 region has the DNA TGTGCCACCAGTGGCTTTGGGAACACTGAAGCTTTCTTT. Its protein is CATSGFGNTEAFF.

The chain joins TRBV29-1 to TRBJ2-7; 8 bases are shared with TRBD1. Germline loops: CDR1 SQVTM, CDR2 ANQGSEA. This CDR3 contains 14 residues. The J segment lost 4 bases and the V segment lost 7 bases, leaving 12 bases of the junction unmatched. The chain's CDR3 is CSAGHGQGVYEQYF. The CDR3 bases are TGCAGCGCCGGCCATGGACAGGGTGTGTACGAGCAGTACTTC.

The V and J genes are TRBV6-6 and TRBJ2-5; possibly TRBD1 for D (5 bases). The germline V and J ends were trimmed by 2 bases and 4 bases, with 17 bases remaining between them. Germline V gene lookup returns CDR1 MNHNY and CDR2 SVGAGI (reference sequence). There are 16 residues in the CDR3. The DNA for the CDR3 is TGTGCCAGCAGTTACCCTCCGACAGAAGGGCGAGAGACCCAGTACTTC. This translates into CASSYPPTEGRETQYF.

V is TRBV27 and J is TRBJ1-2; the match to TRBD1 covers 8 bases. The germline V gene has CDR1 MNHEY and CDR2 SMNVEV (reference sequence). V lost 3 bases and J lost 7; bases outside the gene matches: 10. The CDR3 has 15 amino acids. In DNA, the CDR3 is TGTGCCAGCAGTTTTAGGGCAGGGGGCTCGGGTGGCTACACCTTC. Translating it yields CASSFRAGGSGGYTF.

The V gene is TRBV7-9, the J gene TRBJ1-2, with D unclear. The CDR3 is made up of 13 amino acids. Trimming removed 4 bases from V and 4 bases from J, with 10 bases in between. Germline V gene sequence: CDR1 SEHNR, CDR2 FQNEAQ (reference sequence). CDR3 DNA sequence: TGTGCCAGCAGCTACAATAGTCCCTATGGCTACACCTTC. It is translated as CASSYNSPYGYTF. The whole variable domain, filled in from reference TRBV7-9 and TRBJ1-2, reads DTGVSQNPRHKITKRGQNVTFRCDPISEHNRLYWYRQTLGQGPEFLTYFQNEAQLEKSRLLSDRFSAERPKGSFSTLEIQRTEQGDSAMYLCASSYNSPYGYTFGSGTRLTVV.

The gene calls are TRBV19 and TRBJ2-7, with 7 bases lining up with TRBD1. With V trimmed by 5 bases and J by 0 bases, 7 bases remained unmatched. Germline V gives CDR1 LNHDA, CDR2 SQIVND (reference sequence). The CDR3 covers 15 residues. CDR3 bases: TGTGCCAGTAGTTGGGACAGCTTCAACTCCTACGAGCAGTACTTC. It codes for CASSWDSFNSYEQYF.

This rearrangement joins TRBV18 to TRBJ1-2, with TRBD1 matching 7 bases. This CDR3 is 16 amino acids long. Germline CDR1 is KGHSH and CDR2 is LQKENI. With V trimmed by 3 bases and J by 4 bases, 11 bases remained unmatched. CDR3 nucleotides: TGTGCCAGCTCACCTGGAGGGGGCGTTGGTAGCTATGGCTACACCTTC. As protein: CASSPGGGVGSYGYTF.

This CDR3 reads CASSTPPGLGAKNIQYF. In DNA, the CDR3 is TGTGCCAGCAGTACCCCACCGGGACTTGGAGCCAAAAACATTCAGTACTTC. V and J are TRBV28 and TRBJ2-4; a possible D gene is TRBD2 (6 bases). Between the trimmed V and J ends, which lost 5 bases and 0 bases, there was a span of 17 bases. Per the germline V gene, CDR1 is MDHEN and CDR2 is SYDVKM. The CDR3 contains 17 residues.

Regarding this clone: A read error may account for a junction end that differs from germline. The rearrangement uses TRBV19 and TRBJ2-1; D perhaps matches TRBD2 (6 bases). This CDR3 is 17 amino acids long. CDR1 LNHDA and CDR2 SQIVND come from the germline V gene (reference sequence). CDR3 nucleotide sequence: TGTGCCAGTAGTATGTCTTCCGGGAGTGGGGTGTTCAATAAGCAGTTCTTC. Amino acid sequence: CASSMSSGSGVFNKQFF.

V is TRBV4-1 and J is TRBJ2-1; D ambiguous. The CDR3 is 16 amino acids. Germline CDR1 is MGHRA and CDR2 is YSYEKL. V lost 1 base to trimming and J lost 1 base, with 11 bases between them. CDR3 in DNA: TGCGCCAGCAGCCAAGTCGATCTAGTATCCTACAATGAGCAGTTCTTC. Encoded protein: CASSQVDLVSYNEQFF.

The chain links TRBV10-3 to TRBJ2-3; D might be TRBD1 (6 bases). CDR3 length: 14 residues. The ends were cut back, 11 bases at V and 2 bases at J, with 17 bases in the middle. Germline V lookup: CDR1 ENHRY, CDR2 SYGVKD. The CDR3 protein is CAAQGDRTTDTQYF. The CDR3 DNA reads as TGTGCCGCCCAGGGAGACAGGACCACAGATACGCAGTATTTT.

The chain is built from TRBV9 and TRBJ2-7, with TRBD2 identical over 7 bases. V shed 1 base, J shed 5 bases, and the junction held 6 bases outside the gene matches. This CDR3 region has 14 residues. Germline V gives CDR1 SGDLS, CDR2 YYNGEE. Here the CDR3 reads CASSVSGNIHEQYF. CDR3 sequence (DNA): TGTGCCAGCAGCGTAAGCGGGAATATACACGAGCAGTACTTC.

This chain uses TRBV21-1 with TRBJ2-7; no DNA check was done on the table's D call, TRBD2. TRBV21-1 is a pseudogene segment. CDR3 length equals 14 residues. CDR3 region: CASSPVAKRYEQYF. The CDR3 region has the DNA TGTGCCAGCAGCCCGGTAGCGAAGCGATACGAGCAGTACTTC.

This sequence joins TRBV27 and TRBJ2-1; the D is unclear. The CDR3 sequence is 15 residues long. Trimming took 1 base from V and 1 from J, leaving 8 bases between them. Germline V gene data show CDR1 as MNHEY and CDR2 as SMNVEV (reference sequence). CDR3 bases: TGTGCCAGCAGTTTATACTCGAGTTCCTACAATGAGCAGTTCTTC. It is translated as CASSLYSSSYNEQFF.

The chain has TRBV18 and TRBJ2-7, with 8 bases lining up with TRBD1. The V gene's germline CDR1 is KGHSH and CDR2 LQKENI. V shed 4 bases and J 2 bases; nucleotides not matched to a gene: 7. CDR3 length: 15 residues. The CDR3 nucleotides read TGTGCCAGCTCACAACCGGGACAGGATACCTACGAGCAGTACTTC. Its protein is CASSQPGQDTYEQYF.

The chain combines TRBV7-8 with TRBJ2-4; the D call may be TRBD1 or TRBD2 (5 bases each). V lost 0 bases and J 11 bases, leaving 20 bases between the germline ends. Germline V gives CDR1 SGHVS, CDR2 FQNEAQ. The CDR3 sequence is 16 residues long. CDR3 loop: CASSLAAGTPTTFQYF. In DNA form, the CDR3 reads TGTGCCAGCAGCTTAGCGGCCGGGACCCCAACGACGTTTCAGTACTTC.

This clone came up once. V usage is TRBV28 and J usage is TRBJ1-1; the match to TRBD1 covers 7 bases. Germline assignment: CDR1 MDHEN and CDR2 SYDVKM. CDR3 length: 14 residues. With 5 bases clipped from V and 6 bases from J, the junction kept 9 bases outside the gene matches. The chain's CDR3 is CASSAPGTVSEAFF. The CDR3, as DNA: TGTGCCAGCAGTGCCCCCGGGACAGTCTCTGAAGCTTTCTTT. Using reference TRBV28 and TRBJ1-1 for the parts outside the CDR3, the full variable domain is DVKVTQSSRYLVKRTGEKVFLECVQDMDHENMFWYRQDPGLGLRLIYFSYDVKMKEKGDIPEGYSVSREKKERFSLILESASTNQTSMYLCASSAPGTVSEAFFGQGTRLTVV.

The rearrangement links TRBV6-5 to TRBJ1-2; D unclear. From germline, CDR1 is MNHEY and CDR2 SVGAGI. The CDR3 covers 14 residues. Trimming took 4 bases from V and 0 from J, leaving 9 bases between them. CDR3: CASSFRRANYGYTF. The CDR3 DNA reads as TGTGCCAGCAGTTTCCGGAGAGCTAACTATGGCTACACCTTC.

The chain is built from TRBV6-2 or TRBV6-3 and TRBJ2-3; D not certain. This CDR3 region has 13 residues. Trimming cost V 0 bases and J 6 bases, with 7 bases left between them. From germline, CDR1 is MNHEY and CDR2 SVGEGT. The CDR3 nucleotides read TGTGCCAGCAGTTACTCACCACAGGATACGCAGTATTTT. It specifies CASSYSPQDTQYF.

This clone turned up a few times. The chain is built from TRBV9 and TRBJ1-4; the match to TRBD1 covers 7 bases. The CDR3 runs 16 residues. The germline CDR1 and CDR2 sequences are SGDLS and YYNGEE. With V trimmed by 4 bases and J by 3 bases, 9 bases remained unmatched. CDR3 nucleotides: TGTGCCAGCAGCAAGAGCTCCGGGACAGCTAATGAAAAACTGTTTTTT. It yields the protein CASSKSSGTANEKLFF.

CDR3 region: CASSSPLETQYF. In DNA form, the CDR3 reads TGTGCCAGCTCATCCCCGTTAGAGACCCAGTACTTC. J is TRBJ2-5 and V is TRBV18, with D uncertain. The CDR3 sequence is 12 residues long. The V end was cut by 5 bases, the J end by 4 bases, with 8 bases between. CDR1 KGHSH and CDR2 LQKENI come from the germline V gene.